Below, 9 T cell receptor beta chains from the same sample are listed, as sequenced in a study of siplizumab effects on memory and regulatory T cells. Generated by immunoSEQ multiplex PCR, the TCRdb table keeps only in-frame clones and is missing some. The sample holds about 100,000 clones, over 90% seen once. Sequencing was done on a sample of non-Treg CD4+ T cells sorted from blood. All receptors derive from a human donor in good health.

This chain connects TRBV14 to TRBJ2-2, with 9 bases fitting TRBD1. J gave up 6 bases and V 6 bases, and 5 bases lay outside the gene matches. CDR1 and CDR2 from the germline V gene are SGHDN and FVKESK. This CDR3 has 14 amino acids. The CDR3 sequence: CASRDRGRAGELFF. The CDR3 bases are TGTGCCAGCAGGGACAGGGGTCGGGCCGGGGAGCTGTTTTTT.

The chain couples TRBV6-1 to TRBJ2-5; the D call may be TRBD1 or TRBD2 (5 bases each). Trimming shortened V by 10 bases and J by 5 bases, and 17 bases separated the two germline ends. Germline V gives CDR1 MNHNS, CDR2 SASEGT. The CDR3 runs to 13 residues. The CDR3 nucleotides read TGTGCCATCTCCGAGCAGGGACGTGAGACCCAGTACTTC. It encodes CAISEQGRETQYF.

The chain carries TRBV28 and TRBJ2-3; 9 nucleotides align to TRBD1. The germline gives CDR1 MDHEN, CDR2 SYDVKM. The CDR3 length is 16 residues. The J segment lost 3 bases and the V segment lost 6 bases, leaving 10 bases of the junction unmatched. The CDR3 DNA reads TGTGCCAGCAGCCGCGTTCGCGGACAGGGGACAGATACGCAGTATTTT. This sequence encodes CASSRVRGQGTDTQYF.

CDR3 bases: TGCGCCAGCACCCTGGGGCTACAGGGACCCTCCTACGAGCAGTACTTC. Protein: CASTLGLQGPSYEQYF. The chain couples TRBV5-1 to TRBJ2-7, with D tentatively TRBD1 (6 bases). The CDR3 totals 16 residues. V was pared by 6 bases and J by 0 bases, with 19 bases between. Looked up from germline, CDR1 is SGHRS and CDR2 is YFSETQ. The variable domain in full, with the rest retrieved from reference TRBV5-1 and TRBJ2-7, is KAGVTQTPRYLIKTRGQQVTLSCSPISGHRSVSWYQQTPGQGLQFLFEYFSETQRNKGNFPGRFSGRQFSNSRSEMNVSTLELGDSALYLCASTLGLQGPSYEQYFGPGTRLTVT.

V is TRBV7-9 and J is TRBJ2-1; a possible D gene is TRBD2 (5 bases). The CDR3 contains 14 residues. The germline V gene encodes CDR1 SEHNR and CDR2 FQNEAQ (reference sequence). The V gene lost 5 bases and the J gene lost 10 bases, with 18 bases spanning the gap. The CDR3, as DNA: TGTGCCAGCAGCCCGAGGGTTAGCCCCAACGAGCAGTTCTTC. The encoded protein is CASSPRVSPNEQFF.

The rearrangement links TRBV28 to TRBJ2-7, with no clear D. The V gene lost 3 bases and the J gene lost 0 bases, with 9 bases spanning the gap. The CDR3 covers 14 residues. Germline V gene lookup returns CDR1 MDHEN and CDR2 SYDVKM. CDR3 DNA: TGTGCCAGCAGTTTCACACAGCTCTCCTACGAGCAGTACTTC. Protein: CASSFTQLSYEQYF. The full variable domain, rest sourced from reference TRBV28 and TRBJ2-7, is DVKVTQSSRYLVKRTGEKVFLECVQDMDHENMFWYRQDPGLGLRLIYFSYDVKMKEKGDIPEGYSVSREKKERFSLILESASTNQTSMYLCASSFTQLSYEQYFGPGTRLTVT.

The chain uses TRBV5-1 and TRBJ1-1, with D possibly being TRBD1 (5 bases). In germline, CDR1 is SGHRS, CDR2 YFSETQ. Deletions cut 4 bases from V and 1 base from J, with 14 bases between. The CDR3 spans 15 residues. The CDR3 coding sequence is TGCGCCAGCAGCCCGGAACTGACAGAGAACACTGAAGCTTTCTTT. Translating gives CASSPELTENTEAFF.

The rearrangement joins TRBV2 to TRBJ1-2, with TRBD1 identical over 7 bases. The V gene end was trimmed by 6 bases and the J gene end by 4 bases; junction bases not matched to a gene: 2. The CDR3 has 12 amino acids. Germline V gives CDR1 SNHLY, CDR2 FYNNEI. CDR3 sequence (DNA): TGTGCCAGCAGGGGACAGACCTATGGCTACACCTTC. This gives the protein CASRGQTYGYTF.

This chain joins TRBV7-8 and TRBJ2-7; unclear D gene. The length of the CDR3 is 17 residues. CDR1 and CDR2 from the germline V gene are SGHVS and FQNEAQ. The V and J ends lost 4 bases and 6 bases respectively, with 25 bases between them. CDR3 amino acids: CASSSRRFGLGISEQYF. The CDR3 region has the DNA TGTGCCAGCAGCTCCCGGCGGTTCGGGTTAGGGATTAGCGAGCAGTACTTC.